These 13 T cell receptor beta chains share one sample of origin, sequenced in a study of CD8+ T cells in alopecia areata. Regarding treatment: oral pan-JAK inhibitor, 5-10 mg twice daily. Extraction of RNA preceded its reverse transcription into cDNA, which served as the sequencing template. Sequencing was performed with immunoSEQ multiplex PCR; in TCRdb, only in-frame clones are kept and a portion is missing. The repertoire includes 60,000 to 85,000 clones, approximately 72% of them detected once, and 20% to 30% sits in the top ten. This specimen consisted of CD8+ T cells sorted from blood, obtained at week 24, from a patient treated with tofacitinib. All receptors come from a human donor with alopecia areata.

This chain links TRBV4-3 with TRBJ2-1, with TRBD2 matching over 16 bases. The trim removed 4 bases at V and 7 bases at J, leaving 1 base unmatched. Looked up from germline, CDR1 is LGHNA and CDR2 is YSLEER. This CDR3 spans 15 amino acids. This CDR3 reads CASSPGLAGGNEQFF. For the CDR3, the DNA is TGCGCCAGCAGCCCGGGACTAGCGGGAGGGAATGAGCAGTTCTTC.

The rearrangement joins TRBV9 to TRBJ2-7; a possible D gene is TRBD1 (6 bases). CDR1 SGDLS and CDR2 YYNGEE come from the germline V gene. This CDR3 has 14 amino acids. The V end was cut by 4 bases, the J end by 2 bases, with 13 bases between. CDR3 DNA sequence: TGTGCCAGCAGCACCCAACAGGGAGCCTACGAGCAGTACTTC. Its translation is CASSTQQGAYEQYF.

This clone was seen only once. This chain connects TRBV9 to TRBJ1-1; a possible D gene is TRBD1 (6 bases). The germline V and J ends were trimmed by 1 base and 2 bases, with 12 bases remaining between them. Germline V gives CDR1 SGDLS, CDR2 YYNGEE. The CDR3 has 15 amino acids. The CDR3 region has the DNA TGTGCCAGCAGCGTATGGGGAGGGGGAAACACTGAAGCTTTCTTT. The encoded protein is CASSVWGGGNTEAFF.

V gene TRBV5-6 combines with J gene TRBJ1-5; no clear D. Germline CDR1 SGHDT, CDR2 YYEEEE. Trimming shortened V by 4 bases and J by 2 bases, and 7 bases separated the two germline ends. The CDR3 is 13 residues long. In nucleotides, the CDR3 is TGTGCCAGCAGCCCCGGGGGCAATCAGCCCCAGCATTTT. Protein sequence: CASSPGGNQPQHF.

CDR3 nucleotide sequence: TGTGCCAGCAGCCACCCGGACAGGGAGCCATACGAGCAGTACTTC. Translated, it gives CASSHPDREPYEQYF. J is TRBJ2-7 and V is TRBV4-2; 8 bases map to TRBD1. The CDR3 extends over 15 amino acids. Germline V lookup: CDR1 LGHNA, CDR2 YNFKEQ. V was clipped by 3 bases and J by 4 bases; unmatched bases: 8.

The chain has TRBV5-6 and TRBJ1-1; D not resolved. CDR3 length: 13 amino acids. Germline V gene lookup returns CDR1 SGHDT and CDR2 YYEEEE. Between the trimmed V and J ends, which lost 1 base and 4 bases, there was a span of 8 bases. CDR3 region: CASSLRDLTEAFF. CDR3 DNA sequence: TGTGCCAGCAGCTTGAGGGATCTCACTGAAGCTTTCTTT.

This clone was recorded a few times. V and J are TRBV5-6 and TRBJ2-7; TRBD2 agrees at 12 bases. This CDR3 is built from 15 residues. CDR1 is SGHDT, CDR2 YYEEEE, per germline. The V segment lost 2 bases and the J segment 6 bases; nucleotides outside the gene matches: 6. DNA for the CDR3: TGTGCCAGCAGCTTAAGGACTAGCGGGATTGGCGAGCAGTACTTC. The encoded protein is CASSLRTSGIGEQYF.

The chain is built from TRBV4-3 and TRBJ2-7; 10 positions agree with TRBD2. The V gene's germline CDR1 is LGHNA and CDR2 YSLEER. The ends lost 1 base at V and 3 bases at J; junction bases unmatched: 0. The length of the CDR3 is 14 residues. The CDR3 nucleotides are TGCGCCAGCAGCCAAGGGACTAGCGGCTACGAGCAGTACTTC. Amino acids: CASSQGTSGYEQYF.

The V and J genes are TRBV7-9 and TRBJ2-7; TRBD1 agrees at 9 bases. The V and J ends lost 0 bases and 3 bases, in that order; junction bases with no gene match: 3. Germline loops: CDR1 SEHNR, CDR2 FQNEAQ (reference sequence). The CDR3 consists of 15 residues. The CDR3 bases are TGTGCCAGCAGCTTAGCGCGGACAGGGGACTACGAGCAGTACTTC. Protein product: CASSLARTGDYEQYF.

This rearrangement joins TRBV7-9 to TRBJ1-1; D is perhaps TRBD1 (6 bases). V lost 2 bases and J lost 8, with 9 bases in between. This CDR3 has 12 residues. The germline V gene encodes CDR1 SEHNR and CDR2 FQNEAQ (reference sequence). For the CDR3, the DNA is TGTGCCAGCAGCTTACAGGGGAGGGAAGCTTTCTTT. As protein: CASSLQGREAFF.

This clone came up a few times. This chain uses TRBV9 with TRBJ2-1, with TRBD2 identical over 8 bases. Germline CDR1 SGDLS, CDR2 YYNGEE. The trim removed 2 bases at V and 8 bases at J, leaving 6 bases unmatched. CDR3 length equals 14 residues. CDR3 in amino acids: CASSVGTSPYEQFF. The DNA of the CDR3 is TGTGCCAGCAGCGTGGGGACTAGTCCATATGAGCAGTTCTTC.

The rearrangement uses TRBV9 and TRBJ2-1; D unresolved. Germline CDR1 reads SGDLS; CDR2 reads YYNGEE. Between the trimmed V and J ends, which lost 3 bases and 8 bases, there was a span of 12 bases. The CDR3 is made up of 13 amino acids. CDR3 protein: CASSAAALDEQFF. CDR3 nucleotides: TGTGCCAGCAGCGCTGCTGCATTAGATGAGCAGTTCTTC.

This sequence joins TRBV4-2 and TRBJ2-7, with 12 nucleotides matching TRBD2. The CDR3 consists of 18 residues. Germline V gene lookup returns CDR1 LGHNA and CDR2 YNFKEQ. J lost 4 bases, V lost 1 base, and 11 bases had no gene match. CDR3 bases: TGTGCCAGCAGCCAAGCCACCTCGCTAGCGGGGGGGCCTTACGAGCAGTACTTC. Translating it yields CASSQATSLAGGPYEQYF.